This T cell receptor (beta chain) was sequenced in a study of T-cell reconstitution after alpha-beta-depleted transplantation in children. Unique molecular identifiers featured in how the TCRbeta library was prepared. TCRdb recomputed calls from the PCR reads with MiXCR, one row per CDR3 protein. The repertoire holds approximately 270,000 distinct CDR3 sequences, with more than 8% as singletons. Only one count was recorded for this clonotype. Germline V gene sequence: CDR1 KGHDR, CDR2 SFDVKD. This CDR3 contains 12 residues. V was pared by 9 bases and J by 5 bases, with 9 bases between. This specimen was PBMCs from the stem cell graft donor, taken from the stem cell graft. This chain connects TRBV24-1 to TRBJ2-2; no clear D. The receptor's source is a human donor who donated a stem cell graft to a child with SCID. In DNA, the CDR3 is TGTGCCACCGCAGGAGAGACCGGGGAGCTGTTTTTT. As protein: CATAGETGELFF.